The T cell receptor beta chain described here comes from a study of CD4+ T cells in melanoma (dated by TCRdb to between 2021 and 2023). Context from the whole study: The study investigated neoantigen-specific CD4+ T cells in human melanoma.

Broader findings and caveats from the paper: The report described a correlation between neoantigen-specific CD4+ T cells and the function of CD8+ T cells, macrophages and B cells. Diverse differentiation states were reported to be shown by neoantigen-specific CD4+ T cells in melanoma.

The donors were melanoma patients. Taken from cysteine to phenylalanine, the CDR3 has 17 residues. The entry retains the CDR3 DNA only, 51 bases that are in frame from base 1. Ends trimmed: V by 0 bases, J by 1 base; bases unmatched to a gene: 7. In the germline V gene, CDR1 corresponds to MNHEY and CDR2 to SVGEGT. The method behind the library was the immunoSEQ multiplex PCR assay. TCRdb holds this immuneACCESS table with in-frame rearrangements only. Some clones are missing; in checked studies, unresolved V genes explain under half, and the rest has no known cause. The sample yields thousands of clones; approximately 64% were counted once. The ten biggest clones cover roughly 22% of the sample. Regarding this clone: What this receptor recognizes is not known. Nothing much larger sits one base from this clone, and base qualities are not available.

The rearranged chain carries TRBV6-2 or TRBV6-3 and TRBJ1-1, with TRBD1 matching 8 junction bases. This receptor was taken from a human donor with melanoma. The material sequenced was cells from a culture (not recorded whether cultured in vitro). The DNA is TGTGCCAGCAGTTACTCGTATAGACAGGGGAAGAACACTGAAGCTTTCTTT. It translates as CASSYSYRQGKNTEAFF.